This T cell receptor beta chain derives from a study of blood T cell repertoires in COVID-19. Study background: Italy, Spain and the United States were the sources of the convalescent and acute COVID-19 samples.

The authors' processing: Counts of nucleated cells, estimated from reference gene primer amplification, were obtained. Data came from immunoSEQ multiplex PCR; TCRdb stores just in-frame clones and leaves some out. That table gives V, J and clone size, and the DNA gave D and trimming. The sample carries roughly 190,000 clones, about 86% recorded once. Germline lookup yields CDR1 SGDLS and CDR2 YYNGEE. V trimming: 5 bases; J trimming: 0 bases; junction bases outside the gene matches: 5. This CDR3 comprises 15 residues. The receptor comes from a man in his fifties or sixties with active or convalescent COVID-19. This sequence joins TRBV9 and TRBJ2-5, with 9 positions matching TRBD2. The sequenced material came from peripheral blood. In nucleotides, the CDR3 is TGTGCCAGCAGTCCTAGCGGGGCTTACCAAGAGACCCAGTACTTC. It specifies CASSPSGAYQETQYF.